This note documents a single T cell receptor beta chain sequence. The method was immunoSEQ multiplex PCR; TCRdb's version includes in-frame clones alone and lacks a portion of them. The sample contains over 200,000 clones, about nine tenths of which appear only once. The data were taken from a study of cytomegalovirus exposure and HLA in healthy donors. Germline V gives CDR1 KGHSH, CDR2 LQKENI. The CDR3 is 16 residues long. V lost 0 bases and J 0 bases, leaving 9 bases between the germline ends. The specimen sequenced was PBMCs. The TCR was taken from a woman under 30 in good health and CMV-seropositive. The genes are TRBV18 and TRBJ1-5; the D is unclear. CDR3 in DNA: TGTGCCAGCTCACCACCGGAGACTTATAGCAATCAGCCCCAGCATTTT. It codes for CASSPPETYSNQPQHF.